This T cell receptor beta chain was identified in a study of control samples from healthy donors and cancer patients. Produced via immunoSEQ multiplex PCR; TCRdb's table is partial and in-frame only. In total, the table holds about 190,000 clones. V lost 3 bases and J 5 bases, leaving 5 bases between the germline ends. This CDR3 has 11 residues. The chain carries TRBV12-3 or TRBV12-4 and TRBJ2-7; D may match TRBD1 or TRBD2 (5 bases each). The sample consisted of blood. The sequence derives from a woman aged 25 to 39 in good health. The CDR3 DNA reads as TGTGCCAGCAGTTTGGGACACGAGCAGTACTTC. Translating it yields CASSLGHEQYF.